This TCR beta chain was retrieved from a study of blood T cell repertoires in COVID-19. Profiled with immunoSEQ multiplex PCR; TCRdb holds only in-frame clones, not every one. This sample has 80,000 or so clones; approximately 86% occur once, and the top ten carry roughly a sixth. The receptor comes from a human donor in a cohort sampled during active COVID-19. Sequenced material: peripheral blood.

The DNA for the CDR3 is TGTGCCAGCAGTTATGAGGCCGGTCAGGGCACTGAAGCTTTCTTT. Translating it yields CASSYEAGQGTEAFF. The chain uses TRBV6-2 or TRBV6-3 and TRBJ1-1, with a weak D call TRBD1 (5 bases). V lost 3 bases and J lost 4, with 15 bases in between. This CDR3 comprises 15 residues. Germline CDR1 and CDR2: MNHEY and SVGEGT.